A selection of T cell receptor beta chains follows, all from one sample in a study of shared clonotypes between healthy human individuals. Repertoires were generated with immunoSEQ multiplex PCR, while TCRdb's copy carries only in-frame clones and drops some. Here the sample spans some 1 million clones, about 75% being singletons. Sequenced input: memory CD4+ T cells sorted from blood. These receptors were collected from a man aged 18 to 30 in good health. CDR3s include the opening cysteine and the closing phenylalanine or tryptophan. The D gene is left open where the match is weak. Clone size is given for some rows only: seen once, a few or many times, or a class if the clone is expanded.

V gene	J gene	clone size	D gene	CDR3 DNA	CDR3 protein
TRBV5-1	TRBJ2-3	NA	NA	TGCGCCAGCACCTTCGCGGGGGCGTACACAGATACGCAGTATTTT	CASTFAGAYTDTQYF
TRBV18	TRBJ1-1	NA	NA	TGTGCCAGCTCACCACCGACGACAGGTGAAGCTTTCTTT	CASSPPTTGEAFF
TRBV30	TRBJ1-2	NA	NA	TGTGCCTGGAGTTCGTCCCATGGTAACTATGGCTACACCTTC	CAWSSSHGNYGYTF
TRBV7-2	TRBJ2-3	NA	NA	TGTGCCAGCAGCTTAGTTTTGGTAACGGATACGCAGTATTTT	CASSLVLVTDTQYF
TRBV2	TRBJ2-5	NA	TRBD1	TGTGCCAGCAGTCAGACAGGGAATCGTCAAGAGACCCAGTACTTC	CASSQTGNRQETQYF
TRBV5-6	TRBJ1-1	NA	TRBD1	TGTGCCAGCAGCCCGGACAGGGGACTACGGGGCACTGAAGCTTTCTTT	CASSPDRGLRGTEAFF
TRBV7-7	TRBJ1-2	NA	TRBD1	TGTGCTAACTCCGAGAGGGGGCTCTCCTATGGCTACACCTTC	CANSERGLSYGYTF
TRBV7-2	TRBJ1-1	NA	NA	TGTGCCAGCAGCGCGGACGGTTTGAACACTGAAGCTTTCTTT	CASSADGLNTEAFF
TRBV2	TRBJ2-1	NA	TRBD2	TGTGCCAGCAGTGAAGAAGCGGGGGGGCCTTACAATGAGCAGTTCTTC	CASSEEAGGPYNEQFF
TRBV11-3	TRBJ2-7	NA	TRBD1	TGTGCCAGCAGCTCCAGACAGGGGGCGGACGAGCAGTACTTC	CASSSRQGADEQYF
TRBV30	TRBJ1-6	NA	NA	TGTGCCTGGAGTGTAGGGGCGATTTGGAATTCACCCCTCCACTTT	CAWSVGAIWNSPLHF
TRBV29-1	TRBJ2-7	NA	NA	TGCAGCGTTGAATCCCCGGAGGGCTCCTACGAGCAGTACTTC	CSVESPEGSYEQYF
TRBV7-9	TRBJ2-1	NA	NA	TGTGCCAGCAGCCCCATTCGGGGGAGCTCCTACAATGAGCAGTTCTTC	CASSPIRGSSYNEQFF
TRBV6-5	TRBJ1-2	NA	NA	TGTGCCAGCAGTTCGGCTGACAGGAATGGCTACACCTTC	CASSSADRNGYTF
TRBV6-6	TRBJ2-5	NA	TRBD1	TGTGCCAGCAGTGCAACAGGGGGCCGGGAGACCCAGTACTTC	CASSATGGRETQYF
TRBV10-1	TRBJ2-1	NA	TRBD2	TGCGCCAGCCGGACCCCTAGCGGGAGAAACCCCAATGAGCAGTTCTTC	CASRTPSGRNPNEQFF
TRBV7-9	TRBJ2-4	NA	NA	TGTGCCAGCAGCTTAGGACAGCAACTAGCCAAAAACATTCAGTACTTC	CASSLGQQLAKNIQYF
TRBV19	TRBJ1-4	NA	NA	TGTGCCAGTAGTATTCGCTGGGACCTTCCCTCAGAAAAACTGTTTTTT	CASSIRWDLPSEKLFF
TRBV6-5	TRBJ1-6	NA	NA	TGTGCCAGCAGTTACGGGTTTGGACTTTCACCCCTCCACTTT	CASSYGFGLSPLHF
TRBV2	TRBJ2-5	NA	NA	TGTGCCAGCAACAATGCTCCGGAGACCCAGTACTTC	CASNNAPETQYF
TRBV19	TRBJ2-7	NA	TRBD1	TGTGCCAGTAGCCCGACCGGGACAGGGGTCGGGGAGCAGTACTTC	CASSPTGTGVGEQYF
TRBV10-1	TRBJ2-7	few	NA	TGCGCCAGCATAGGCGGTTCCTACGAGCAGTACTTC	CASIGGSYEQYF
TRBV4-1	TRBJ2-2	NA	TRBD2	TGCGCCAGCAGCCTGGGGAGACTAGCAGACACCGGGGAGCTGTTTTTT	CASSLGRLADTGELFF
TRBV27	TRBJ2-1	NA	TRBD2	TGTGCCAGCAGCGGGACTAGCGGAGCCTACAATGAGCAGTTCTTC	CASSGTSGAYNEQFF
TRBV27	TRBJ1-1	NA	TRBD1	TGTGCCAGCAGTTTCCAGGGGGCGACGACTGAAGCTTTCTTT	CASSFQGATTEAFF
TRBV7-9	TRBJ2-3	few	NA	TGTGCCAGCAGCGAGGCTGTCTCCTTTAGCACAGATACGCAGTATTTT	CASSEAVSFSTDTQYF
TRBV18	TRBJ1-4	NA	NA	TGTGCCAGCTCACCCCAGCCCAGTAATGAAAAACTGTTTTTT	CASSPQPSNEKLFF
TRBV11-2	TRBJ2-1	once	NA	TGTGCCAGCAGCTTGGCGGGATCCTACAATGAGCAGTTCTTC	CASSLAGSYNEQFF
TRBV5-6	TRBJ2-3	few	TRBD1	TGTGCCAGCAGCGGACAGGGGATTCGCACAGATACGCAGTATTTT	CASSGQGIRTDTQYF
TRBV4-3	TRBJ1-2	NA	NA	TGCGCCAGCAGCCACAATCAGGGGCTTGGCGATGGCTACACCTTC	CASSHNQGLGDGYTF
TRBV2	TRBJ2-1	once	NA	TGTGCCAGCAGTGAAGGGGAGATGGGCCTCAATGAGCAGTTCTTC	CASSEGEMGLNEQFF
TRBV2	TRBJ2-2	NA	TRBD1	TGTGCCAGCAGGGCGGGACAGGGGGCCGGCACCGGGGAGCTGTTTTTT	CASRAGQGAGTGELFF
TRBV30	TRBJ1-2	NA	NA	TGTGCCTGGAGTGTAAGCACCGACTATGGCTACACCTTC	CAWSVSTDYGYTF
TRBV7-9	TRBJ1-4	few	NA	TGTGCCAGCAGCACAGGGAGGGCCAATGAAAAACTGTTTTTT	CASSTGRANEKLFF
TRBV6-6	TRBJ1-5	NA	NA	TGTGCCAGCAGTTACGGGGGATGGGATCAGCCCCAGCATTTT	CASSYGGWDQPQHF
TRBV6-1	TRBJ1-5	NA	TRBD1	TGTGCCAGCAGTGCCCCAGGGGGCGCATCAAAGGATCAGCCCCAGCATTTT	CASSAPGGASKDQPQHF
TRBV9	TRBJ2-7	NA	NA	TGTGCCAGCAATAGGGCAGGGAAGAACGAGCAGTACTTC	CASNRAGKNEQYF
TRBV5-6	TRBJ1-2	NA	NA	TGTGCCAGCAGCTTACCCCAGGGAGGCCTCTATGGCTACACCTTC	CASSLPQGGLYGYTF
TRBV10-2	TRBJ1-4	NA	NA	TGCGCCAGCACTTCGGCCAACAGGGAAAAACTGTTTTTT	CASTSANREKLFF
TRBV9	TRBJ1-5	NA	NA	TGTGCCAGCAGCCAGGGCACGGTGGATCAGCCCCAGCATTTT	CASSQGTVDQPQHF
TRBV6-1	TRBJ2-7	NA	NA	TGTGCCAGCAGTGAGGGATGGGGCGAGCAGTACTTC	CASSEGWGEQYF
TRBV27	TRBJ2-2	NA	TRBD2	TGTGCCAGCAGTGGGTATAGCGGGGCGAACACCGGGGAGCTGTTTTTT	CASSGYSGANTGELFF
TRBV14	TRBJ2-7	NA	TRBD1	TGTGCCAGCAGCCAGGGACAGGGGGTTTTCTACGAGCAGTACTTC	CASSQGQGVFYEQYF
TRBV6-5	TRBJ2-6	NA	NA	TGTGCCAGCAGTTTGACAGTCCCTGGGGCCAACGTCCTGACTTTC	CASSLTVPGANVLTF
TRBV6-5	TRBJ2-7	NA	NA	TGTGCCAGCAGGGCGGCAGGATGGGAGCAGTACTTC	CASRAAGWEQYF
TRBV29-1	TRBJ1-1	NA	NA	TGCAGCGTTAGGATTGGGAGCTTCTCGGCGAACACTGAAGCTTTCTTT	CSVRIGSFSANTEAFF
TRBV4-1	TRBJ2-4	NA	TRBD2	TGCGCCAGCAGCCTCGGGAGGTTTTCTTCCCTGGACATTCAGTACTTC	CASSLGRFSSLDIQYF
TRBV6-6	TRBJ1-5	NA	NA	TGTGCCAGCAGTTATTACGGTTATCAGCCCCAGCATTTT	CASSYYGYQPQHF
TRBV29-1	TRBJ1-4	few	TRBD1	TGCAGCGTTGGGGATGGGACAGTTTCGGCCTCCACTCCCCCAAAACTGTTTTTT	CSVGDGTVSASTPPKLFF
TRBV21-1	TRBJ2-7	NA	NA	TGTGCCAGCAGCCTCTTTATGGCCGGGCCGCTATACGAGCAGTACTTC	CASSLFMAGPLYEQYF
TRBV5-1	TRBJ2-5	NA	TRBD1	TGCGCCAGCAGCTTATGGGGACAGCTTCAAGAGACCCAGTACTTC	CASSLWGQLQETQYF
TRBV5-4	TRBJ2-7	NA	NA	TGTGCCAGCAGCTTGGGGGGACCAAGCTACGAGCAGTACTTC	CASSLGGPSYEQYF
TRBV11-2	TRBJ1-4	NA	NA	TGTGCCAGCAGCTTGGATGCATTCCCCCATAGTGAAAAACTGTTTTTT	CASSLDAFPHSEKLFF
TRBV2	TRBJ2-3	NA	NA	TGTGCCAGCAGTGAAGGGGGGGGCGTGAGCACAGATACGCAGTATTTT	CASSEGGGVSTDTQYF
TRBV6-5	TRBJ2-1	NA	TRBD2	TGTGCCAGCCACCGCGGGGGGTGGAATGAGCAGTTCTTC	CASHRGGWNEQFF
TRBV6-1	TRBJ2-3	NA	TRBD2	TGTGCCAGCAGTGAAGGTTGGCGGGGGGCCACAGATACGCAGTATTTT	CASSEGWRGATDTQYF
TRBV7-6	TRBJ2-2	NA	NA	TGTGCCAGCAGCTTAGCCCGACTAGCCGGGGAGCTGTTTTTT	CASSLARLAGELFF
TRBV5-1	TRBJ2-5	NA	TRBD2	TGCGCCAGCTCACAGGGGACTAGCGGCCAAGAGACCCAGTACTTC	CASSQGTSGQETQYF
TRBV20-1	TRBJ2-7	NA	NA	TGCAGTGCGACGAATTACGAGCAGTACTTC	CSATNYEQYF
TRBV20-1	TRBJ1-4	few	NA	TGCAGTGCACTAATGGAGAAACTGTTTTTT	CSALMEKLFF